These 31 T cell receptor beta chains came from one sample sequenced in a study of cytomegalovirus exposure and HLA in healthy donors. PCR amplification relied on 60 Vbeta primers (plus 13 Jbeta primers). Here immunoSEQ multiplex PCR was the method, and the copy in TCRdb shows in-frame clones only, minus some. Of 150,000 or so clones listed, approximately 80% are singletons. Material for sequencing was PBMCs. These receptors came from a man in his forties in good health and CMV-seropositive.

The V and J genes are TRBV4-1 and TRBJ2-6; maybe TRBD1 (6 bases). The CDR3 extends over 16 amino acids. The germline gives CDR1 MGHRA, CDR2 YSYEKL. V was trimmed by 4 bases and J by 4 bases, leaving 14 bases between them. CDR3 in DNA: TGCGCCAGCAGCCTACTCCGGGACACCGGGGCCAACGTCCTGACTTTC. It specifies CASSLLRDTGANVLTF.

The chain recombines TRBV7-2 with TRBJ2-2, with TRBD2 as a possible D gene (6 bases). Trimming stripped 5 bases from V and 0 bases from J, with 10 bases between. CDR1 is SGHTA and CDR2 is FQGNSA in the germline V gene. The CDR3 has 15 residues. CDR3 protein: CASSPGVSNTGELFF. CDR3 nucleotide sequence: TGTGCCAGCAGCCCGGGGGTTTCGAACACCGGGGAGCTGTTTTTT.

The chain is built from TRBV5-4 and TRBJ2-1; TRBD2 might be the D (6 bases). The V and J ends lost 0 bases and 7 bases respectively, with 14 bases between them. Germline V gene sequence: CDR1 SGHNT, CDR2 YYREEE (reference sequence). The CDR3 sequence is 15 residues long. The CDR3 loop is CASSLAFTSTNEQFF. In DNA form, the CDR3 reads TGTGCCAGCAGCTTGGCCTTCACTAGCACGAATGAGCAGTTCTTC.

This chain uses TRBV5-6 with TRBJ1-3; D might be TRBD1 (5 bases). The CDR3 is 13 residues long. CDR1 SGHDT and CDR2 YYEEEE come from the germline V gene. V lost 4 bases, J lost 4 bases, and 9 bases lay in between. CDR3 nucleotide sequence: TGTGCCAGCAGCCGGGGGTACGGAAACACCATATATTTT. It yields the protein CASSRGYGNTIYF. Filled out from reference TRBV5-6 and TRBJ1-3, the complete variable domain reads DAGVTQSPTHLIKTRGQQVTLRCSPKSGHDTVSWYQQALGQGPQFIFQYYEEEERQRGNFPDRFSGHQFPNYSSELNVNALLLGDSALYLCASSRGYGNTIYFGEGSWLTVV.

A word on this clone: Other DNA sequences in the same sample also yield this CDR3. This chain uses TRBV5-4 with TRBJ2-1; TRBD2 might be the D (5 bases). The ends were cut back, 0 bases at V and 0 bases at J, with 7 bases in the middle. This CDR3 region has 15 residues. Germline CDR1 SGHNT, CDR2 YYREEE (reference sequence). The CDR3 coding sequence is TGTGCCAGCAGCTTGGGAGGGAGCTCCTACAATGAGCAGTTCTTC. Translating gives CASSLGGSSYNEQFF.

J is TRBJ2-6 and V is TRBV6-1; perhaps TRBD1 as D (6 bases). The CDR3 runs 15 residues. V was pared by 6 bases and J by 4 bases, with 13 bases between. Germline V gives CDR1 MNHNS, CDR2 SASEGT. The CDR3 DNA is TGTGCCAGCAGCCAGGGGTCCTGGGGGGCCAACGTCCTGACTTTC. It yields the protein CASSQGSWGANVLTF.

CDR3 sequence (DNA): TGTGCCAGATCGACAGGGGGAGGCTACACCTTC. Protein product: CARSTGGGYTF. The chain links TRBV2 to TRBJ1-2, with 9 bases aligning to TRBD1. V shed 9 bases, J shed 8 bases, and the junction held 4 bases outside the gene matches. CDR1 and CDR2 from the germline V gene are SNHLY and FYNNEI. The length of the CDR3 is 11 residues. The whole variable domain, remainder taken from reference TRBV2 and TRBJ1-2, is EPEVTQTPSHQVTQMGQEVILRCVPISNHLYFYWYRQILGQKVEFLVSFYNNEISEKSEIFDDQFSVERPDGSNFTLKIRSTKLEDSAMYFCARSTGGGYTFGSGTRLTVV.

The chain combines TRBV11-2 with TRBJ1-5; D is ambiguous. The CDR3 spans 16 residues. V dropped 4 bases and J dropped 2 bases, with 15 bases sitting between them. CDR1 SGHAT and CDR2 FQNNGV come from the germline V gene. The CDR3 region has the DNA TGTGCCAGCAGCTCGCTCGAGCGGGGAGGCAATCAGCCCCAGCATTTT. Amino acids: CASSSLERGGNQPQHF.

The chain uses TRBV5-4 and TRBJ2-1; D perhaps matches TRBD2 (5 bases). CDR1 is SGHNT, CDR2 YYREEE, per germline (reference sequence). The CDR3 sequence is 12 residues long. Between the trimmed V and J ends, which lost 7 bases and 5 bases, there was a span of 10 bases. CDR3 residues: CASGSGHNEQFF. The CDR3 nucleotides read TGTGCCAGCGGAAGCGGTCACAATGAGCAGTTCTTC. The whole variable domain, remainder taken from reference TRBV5-4 and TRBJ2-1, is ETGVTQSPTHLIKTRGQQVTLRCSSQSGHNTVSWYQQALGQGPQFIFQYYREEENGRGNFPPRFSGLQFPNYSSELNVNALELDDSALYLCASGSGHNEQFFGPGTRLTVL.

This chain uses TRBV7-2 with TRBJ1-2; 7 bases fit TRBD1. Germline CDR1 reads SGHTA; CDR2 reads FQGNSA. CDR3 length: 13 residues. V lost 7 bases to trimming and J lost 7 bases; unmatched junction nucleotides: 9. The CDR3: CASTFTGDRGYTF. The DNA of the CDR3 is TGTGCCAGCACCTTCACAGGGGATCGTGGCTACACCTTC.

The genes are TRBV29-1 and TRBJ2-7; TRBD2 matches at 7 bases. The CDR3 is made up of 12 amino acids. Germline values: CDR1 SQVTM, CDR2 ANQGSEA. V gave up 4 bases and J gave up 8 bases; unmatched junction bases: 8. CDR3 nucleotides: TGCAGCGTTGCCGCGGGAGCCGACAAGCAGTACTTC. It is translated as CSVAAGADKQYF.

Only one count was recorded for this clone. The chain uses TRBV27 and TRBJ2-2; D is unresolved. Germline V gene data show CDR1 as MNHEY and CDR2 as SMNVEV (reference sequence). The CDR3 is made up of 13 amino acids. Between the trimmed V and J ends, which lost 3 bases and 6 bases, there was a span of 8 bases. The CDR3 DNA is TGTGCCAGCAGTTTTCTGGGCCCCGGGGAGCTGTTTTTT. Protein sequence: CASSFLGPGELFF.

This chain joins TRBV7-9 and TRBJ1-1; no clear D gene. This CDR3 is 11 amino acids long. V was clipped by 5 bases and J by 9 bases, with 10 bases between them. CDR1 and CDR2 (germline): SEHNR, FQNEAQ (reference sequence). CDR3 DNA: TGTGCCAGCAGCAACAAGATACAAGCTTTCTTT. Its translation is CASSNKIQAFF. The entire variable domain, with the rest obtained from reference TRBV7-9 and TRBJ1-1, is as follows: DTGVSQNPRHKITKRGQNVTFRCDPISEHNRLYWYRQTLGQGPEFLTYFQNEAQLEKSRLLSDRFSAERPKGSFSTLEIQRTEQGDSAMYLCASSNKIQAFFGQGTRLTVV.

Only a few counts were recorded for this clone. The rearrangement joins TRBV7-3 to TRBJ2-3; possible D gene TRBD2, 6 bases. V dropped 3 bases and J dropped 9 bases, with 13 bases sitting between them. CDR1 SGHTA and CDR2 FQGTGA come from the germline V gene. CDR3 size: 13 residues. CDR3 residues: CASSLGLAETQYF. As DNA, the CDR3 is TGTGCCAGCAGCTTGGGATTAGCGGAGACGCAGTATTTT. Combining the CDR3 with reference TRBV7-3 and TRBJ2-3 gives the whole variable domain GAGVSQTPSNKVTEKGKYVELRCDPISGHTALYWYRQSLGQGPEFLIYFQGTGAADDSGLPNDRFFAVRPEGSVSTLKIQRTERGDSAVYLCASSLGLAETQYFGPGTRLTVL.

V and J are TRBV2 and TRBJ1-5; perhaps TRBD1 as D (5 bases). The CDR3 has 12 residues. Trimming shortened V by 7 bases and J by 4 bases, and 8 bases separated the two germline ends. Germline loops: CDR1 SNHLY, CDR2 FYNNEI. CDR3 DNA: TGTGCCAGCACGGGGGAGAATCAGCCCCAGCATTTT. Its protein product is CASTGENQPQHF.

The chain couples TRBV29-1 to TRBJ2-5; 7 nucleotides line up with TRBD1. Looked up from germline, CDR1 is SQVTM and CDR2 is ANQGSEA. The CDR3 consists of 13 residues. J lost 3 bases, V lost 6 bases, and 7 bases had no gene match. CDR3 sequence reads: CSVYEDRKETQYF. The CDR3 DNA reads TGCAGCGTCTACGAGGACAGGAAAGAGACCCAGTACTTC.

Only one count was recorded for this clone. The gene calls are TRBV11-1 and TRBJ2-5; D is unclear. The germline V gene has CDR1 SGHAT and CDR2 FQDESV (reference sequence). Trimming pared 2 bases from V and 1 base from J, leaving 11 bases between. This CDR3 contains 15 residues. CDR3 coding DNA: TGTGCCAGCAGCTTACGCCGGTTAGCCCAAGAGACCCAGTACTTC. This sequence encodes CASSLRRLAQETQYF.

The chain combines TRBV28 with TRBJ1-1, with 9 bases aligning to TRBD1. The CDR3 loop spans 12 amino acids. Germline CDR1 MDHEN, CDR2 SYDVKM. Trimming removed 7 bases from V and 10 bases from J; junction bases left unmatched: 7. The CDR3 region has the DNA TGTGCCAGCATTACCCCGGGACAGGGAGCTTTCTTT. Translation gives CASITPGQGAFF.

This chain connects TRBV7-2 to TRBJ2-7; 7 bases match TRBD2. The CDR3 spans 15 residues. V shed 2 bases and J 6 bases; nucleotides not matched to a gene: 10. Germline V CDR1 and CDR2: SGHTA, FQGNSA. CDR3 amino acids: CASSLFGRNSGEQYF. CDR3 coding DNA: TGTGCCAGCAGCTTATTCGGGAGGAATTCAGGCGAGCAGTACTTC. The whole variable domain, remainder taken from reference TRBV7-2 and TRBJ2-7, is GAGVSQSPSNKVTEKGKDVELRCDPISGHTALYWYRQSLGQGLEFLIYFQGNSAPDKSGLPSDRFSAERTGGSVSTLTIQRTQQEDSAVYLCASSLFGRNSGEQYFGPGTRLTVT.

In this sample, this clone turned up once. Here the CDR3 reads CASTLGLANTGELFF. Here the CDR3 DNA reads TGTGCCAGCACCCTAGGACTTGCGAACACCGGGGAGCTGTTTTTT. This chain links TRBV28 with TRBJ2-2, with D perhaps matching TRBD2 (5 bases). V lost 7 bases and J 0 bases, leaving 12 bases between the germline ends. The V gene's germline CDR1 is MDHEN and CDR2 SYDVKM. This CDR3 has 15 amino acids.

V is TRBV12-5 and J is TRBJ2-1, with TRBD2 matching 8 bases. J was trimmed by 9 bases and V by 6 bases; bases with no gene match: 10. CDR3 length equals 14 residues. The germline CDR1 and CDR2 sequences are LGHNT and FRNRAP. CDR3 DNA sequence: TGTGCTAGTGGACTGGGACTAGTCGGGGCTGAGCAGTTCTTC. It yields the protein CASGLGLVGAEQFF.

The chain uses TRBV10-3 and TRBJ2-3; 8 nucleotides match TRBD2. Losses at the gene ends were 6 bases for V and 1 base for J; bases not matched to a gene: 3. The germline CDR1 and CDR2 sequences are ENHRY and SYGVKD. The CDR3 extends over 14 amino acids. This CDR3 is CAIRSGSGTDTQYF. Here the CDR3 DNA reads TGTGCCATCAGGAGCGGGAGTGGCACAGATACGCAGTATTTT.

The chain recombines TRBV15 with TRBJ2-1; 14 bases match TRBD2. The CDR3 is 17 residues long. The J segment lost 5 bases and the V segment lost 5 bases, leaving 8 bases of the junction unmatched. From germline, CDR1 is LNHNV and CDR2 YYDKDF (reference sequence). The CDR3 here is CATSRNGLAGGNNEQFF. DNA of the CDR3: TGTGCCACCAGCCGAAACGGACTAGCGGGGGGAAACAATGAGCAGTTCTTC.

This clone has just one count. The chain has TRBV7-9 and TRBJ1-2; possibly TRBD1 for D (6 bases). Per germline, CDR1 SEHNR and CDR2 FQNEAQ (reference sequence). This CDR3 is 13 amino acids long. The germline V and J ends were trimmed by 1 base and 10 bases, with 13 bases remaining between them. The CDR3 loop reads CASSLEPQGSYTF. CDR3 DNA sequence: TGTGCCAGCAGCTTAGAGCCACAGGGATCCTACACCTTC. Full variable domain (missing parts from reference TRBV7-9 and TRBJ1-2): DTGVSQNPRHKITKRGQNVTFRCDPISEHNRLYWYRQTLGQGPEFLTYFQNEAQLEKSRLLSDRFSAERPKGSFSTLEIQRTEQGDSAMYLCASSLEPQGSYTFGSGTRLTVV.

This clone was observed a handful of times. This chain joins TRBV29-1 and TRBJ2-1; weak D call: TRBD2 (6 bases). V was pared by 7 bases and J by 7 bases, with 17 bases between. The germline CDR1 and CDR2 sequences are SQVTM and ANQGSEA. This CDR3 is 13 amino acids long. CDR3 loop: CSGGRTGGNEQFF. As DNA, the CDR3 is TGCAGCGGTGGACGGACCGGGGGTAATGAGCAGTTCTTC.

J is TRBJ1-2 and V is TRBV29-1; 7 nucleotides agree with TRBD1. The CDR3 runs 11 residues. Germline assignment: CDR1 SQVTM and CDR2 ANQGSEA. The V and J ends lost 7 bases and 2 bases, in that order; junction bases with no gene match: 1. The CDR3 is CSAGQNYGYTF. The DNA for the CDR3 is TGCAGCGCGGGACAGAACTATGGCTACACCTTC.

This clone was counted only a few times. V gene TRBV6-5 combines with J gene TRBJ2-7; 8 positions agree with TRBD2. V gave up 5 bases and J gave up 5 bases; unmatched junction bases: 5. Germline CDR1 reads MNHEY; CDR2 reads SVGAGI. The CDR3 is 13 amino acids. The CDR3 here is CASSHGLADEQYF. The DNA for the CDR3 is TGTGCCAGCAGTCACGGACTAGCCGACGAGCAGTACTTC.

V and J are TRBV30 and TRBJ1-5; 8 nucleotides match TRBD1. The CDR3 totals 13 residues. The J segment lost 6 bases and the V segment lost 4 bases, leaving 5 bases of the junction unmatched. Germline values: CDR1 GTSNPN, CDR2 SVGIG (reference sequence). CDR3 amino acids: CAWTRGPGQPQHF. The CDR3 region has the DNA TGTGCCTGGACCAGGGGGCCTGGTCAGCCCCAGCATTTT.

The rearrangement joins TRBV9 to TRBJ2-5, with 9 bases that match TRBD1. Germline assignment: CDR1 SGDLS and CDR2 YYNGEE. This CDR3 is 16 amino acids long. V lost 2 bases, J lost 2 bases, and 7 bases stayed unmatched. The CDR3, as DNA: TGTGCCAGCAGCGTTGGACAGGGGTCATTACAAGAGACCCAGTACTTC. As protein: CASSVGQGSLQETQYF.

The chain uses TRBV7-2 and TRBJ1-1, with 7 bases fitting TRBD1. V was pared by 5 bases and J by 6 bases, with 12 bases of the junction left unmatched. Germline loops: CDR1 SGHTA, CDR2 FQGNSA. There are 15 residues in the CDR3. In nucleotides, the CDR3 is TGTGCCAGCAGCACCCGGACAGGATGGGGGTCTGAAGCTTTCTTT. Translating gives CASSTRTGWGSEAFF.

This clone has just a few counts. This same CDR3 is encoded by further DNA sequences in the sample. The chain joins TRBV5-4 to TRBJ2-7; the match to TRBD2 covers 13 bases. This CDR3 has 15 residues. The junction had 2 bases not matched to a gene; V was cut back by 3 bases and J by 2 bases. Germline V gives CDR1 SGHNT, CDR2 YYREEE (reference sequence). The DNA of the CDR3 is TGTGCCAGCAGCTCCGGGACTAGCGGGACCTACGAGCAGTACTTC. Its translation is CASSSGTSGTYEQYF.